The 14 T cell receptor beta chains reported below all come from one sample, sequenced in a study of blood T cell repertoires in COVID-19. The method was immunoSEQ multiplex PCR; TCRdb's version includes in-frame clones alone and lacks a portion of them. The table includes about 190,000 clones, over 75% detected once. Sample: peripheral blood. The receptors stem from a woman of 80 years or more with active or convalescent COVID-19.

The V and J genes are TRBV23-1 and TRBJ1-1; tentative D call: TRBD1 (5 bases). TRBV23-1 is treated as an ORF (open reading frame) with a function not yet certain. Trimming removed 4 bases from V and 11 bases from J, with 11 bases in between. The CDR3 totals 11 residues. CDR3 sequence: CASSLQGGAFF. The DNA of the CDR3 is TGCGCCAGCAGTCTTCAGGGTGGGGCTTTCTTT.

This clone appeared many times. The chain has TRBV28 and TRBJ1-5; D uncertain. The ends were cut back, 4 bases at V and 0 bases at J, with 10 bases in the middle. Germline V gives CDR1 MDHEN, CDR2 SYDVKM. This CDR3 contains 15 residues. The CDR3 DNA follows: TGTGCCAGCAGTTACGGAGTACTTAGCAATCAGCCCCAGCATTTT. Residues: CASSYGVLSNQPQHF.

The rearrangement links TRBV12-3 or TRBV12-4 to TRBJ2-2; D call uncertain. The CDR3 length is 13 residues. V was cut by 7 bases and J by 2 bases, with 8 bases left in between. In DNA, the CDR3 is TGTGCCAGCATGCCCCTAAACACCGGGGAGCTGTTTTTT. Translated: CASMPLNTGELFF.

The genes are TRBV3-1 (or the pseudogene TRBV3-2) and TRBJ2-1, with 7 bases matching TRBD1. This CDR3 is 15 amino acids long. The germline CDR1 and CDR2 sequences are LGHDT and YNNKEL (reference sequence). V was pared by 5 bases and J by 4 bases, with 8 bases of the junction left unmatched. The CDR3 DNA sequence: TGTGCCAGCAGCTATTCGGGACAGCCTTACAATGAGCAGTTCTTC. Residues: CASSYSGQPYNEQFF.

The V and J genes are TRBV6-5 and TRBJ1-1, with unresolved D. The ends were cut back, 7 bases at V and 1 base at J, with 10 bases in the middle. CDR3 length: 13 amino acids. Germline lookup yields CDR1 MNHEY and CDR2 SVGAGI. The CDR3: CASNRRENTEAFF. CDR3 sequence (DNA): TGTGCCAGCAATAGGCGGGAGAACACTGAAGCTTTCTTT.

The chain links TRBV20-1 to TRBJ2-1; D is unresolved. V was cut by 2 bases and J by 10 bases, with 9 bases left in between. The CDR3 covers 11 residues. The V gene's germline CDR1 is DFQATT and CDR2 SNEGSKA (reference sequence). Here the CDR3 DNA reads TGCAGTGCTAGATGGGTGACAGAGCAGTTCTTC. As protein: CSARWVTEQFF.

In this sample, this clone turned up a few times. The J gene is TRBJ2-2, the V gene TRBV9; maybe TRBD2 (6 bases). Germline V lookup: CDR1 SGDLS, CDR2 YYNGEE. This CDR3 has 15 residues. V was trimmed by 3 bases and J by 2 bases, leaving 11 bases between them. The CDR3 nucleotides are TGTGCCAGCAGCGCGGGGGACTCAAACACCGGGGAGCTGTTTTTT. As protein: CASSAGDSNTGELFF. Drawing the rest from reference TRBV9 and TRBJ2-2, the complete variable domain is DSGVTQTPKHLITATGQRVTLRCSPRSGDLSVYWYQQSLDQGLQFLIQYYNGEERAKGNILERFSAQQFPDLHSELNLSSLELGDSALYFCASSAGDSNTGELFFGEGSRLTVL.

This rearrangement joins TRBV28 to TRBJ1-5, with 8 bases matching TRBD1. The CDR3 runs to 14 residues. The germline V gene has CDR1 MDHEN and CDR2 SYDVKM. V gave up 4 bases and J gave up 7 bases; unmatched junction bases: 6. CDR3 nucleotide sequence: TGTGCCAGCAGTTCCGGACAGGGTCACCAGCCCCAGCATTTT. Translated: CASSSGQGHQPQHF.

The chain joins TRBV2 to TRBJ2-3; a possible D gene is TRBD2 (6 bases). Trimming took 6 bases from V and 2 from J, leaving 12 bases between them. The CDR3 length is 14 residues. Germline V gene data show CDR1 as SNHLY and CDR2 as FYNNEI. Here the CDR3 reads CASREGANTDTQYF. CDR3 in DNA: TGTGCCAGCAGGGAGGGAGCGAACACAGATACGCAGTATTTT.

This chain uses TRBV6-2 or TRBV6-3 with TRBJ2-5, with no clear D. The germline gives CDR1 MNHEY, CDR2 SVGEGT. V dropped 2 bases and J dropped 3 bases, with 10 bases sitting between them. This CDR3 spans 14 amino acids. CDR3 bases: TGTGCCAGCAGTTACCAGGCATTGAAAGAGACCCAGTACTTC. Its protein is CASSYQALKETQYF.

The rearrangement joins TRBV10-3 to TRBJ2-2; D gene unclear. The CDR3 contains 12 residues. The ends were cut back, 4 bases at V and 6 bases at J, with 6 bases in the middle. Germline CDR1 reads ENHRY; CDR2 reads SYGVKD. CDR3 loop: CAISAVPGELFF. The CDR3 region has the DNA TGTGCCATCAGTGCTGTTCCCGGGGAGCTGTTTTTT.

V is TRBV19 and J is TRBJ1-2; 9 nucleotides match TRBD1. Germline V gene lookup returns CDR1 LNHDA and CDR2 SQIVND (reference sequence). This CDR3 spans 14 amino acids. The junction had 7 bases not matched to a gene; V was cut back by 6 bases and J by 5 bases. The DNA of the CDR3 is TGTGCCAGTAGGAGAGACAGGGGGAGTTATGGCTACACCTTC. This encodes CASRRDRGSYGYTF.

V is TRBV7-2 and J is TRBJ2-6; no definite D call. CDR1 SGHTA and CDR2 FQGNSA come from the germline V gene. V gave up 5 bases and J gave up 0 bases, with 5 bases separating them. The CDR3 has 14 amino acids. CDR3 sequence (DNA): TGTGCCAGCAGCCCTAGCTCTGGGGCCAACGTCCTGACTTTC. Translated: CASSPSSGANVLTF.

V and J are TRBV6-5 and TRBJ1-1; perhaps TRBD1 as D (5 bases). The CDR3 extends over 13 amino acids. V lost 7 bases and J lost 0, with 9 bases in between. The germline V gene encodes CDR1 MNHEY and CDR2 SVGAGI. The CDR3 spells CASIAQVNTEAFF. CDR3 coding DNA: TGTGCCAGCATTGCACAGGTGAACACTGAAGCTTTCTTT.